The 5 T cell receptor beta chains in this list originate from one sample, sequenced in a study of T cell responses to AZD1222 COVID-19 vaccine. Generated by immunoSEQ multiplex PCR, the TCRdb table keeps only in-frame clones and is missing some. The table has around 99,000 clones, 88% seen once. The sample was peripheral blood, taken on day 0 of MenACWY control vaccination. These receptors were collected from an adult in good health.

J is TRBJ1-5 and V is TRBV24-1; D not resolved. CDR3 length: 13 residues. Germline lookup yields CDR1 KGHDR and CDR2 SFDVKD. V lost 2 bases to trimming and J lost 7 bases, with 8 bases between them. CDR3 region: CATSDYEGQPQHF. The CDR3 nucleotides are TGTGCCACCAGTGATTACGAAGGCCAGCCCCAGCATTTT.

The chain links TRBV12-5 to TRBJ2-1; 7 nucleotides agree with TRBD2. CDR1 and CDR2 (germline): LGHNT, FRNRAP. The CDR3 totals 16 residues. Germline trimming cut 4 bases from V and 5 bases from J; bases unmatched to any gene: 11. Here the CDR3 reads CASGYGGSSSNNEQFF. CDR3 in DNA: TGTGCTAGTGGTTACGGGGGGTCCTCCTCAAACAATGAGCAGTTCTTC.

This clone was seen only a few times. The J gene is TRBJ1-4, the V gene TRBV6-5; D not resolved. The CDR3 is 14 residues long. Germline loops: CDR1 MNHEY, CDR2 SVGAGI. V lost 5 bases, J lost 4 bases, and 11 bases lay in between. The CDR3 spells CASSKAGNNEKLFF. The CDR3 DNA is TGTGCCAGCAGTAAGGCAGGCAATAATGAAAAACTGTTTTTT.

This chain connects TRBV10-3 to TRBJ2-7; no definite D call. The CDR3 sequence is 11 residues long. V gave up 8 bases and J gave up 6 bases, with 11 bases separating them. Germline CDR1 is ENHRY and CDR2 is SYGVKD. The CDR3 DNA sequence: TGTGCCATCCGTTGGGGAAGCGAGCAGTACTTC. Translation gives CAIRWGSEQYF.

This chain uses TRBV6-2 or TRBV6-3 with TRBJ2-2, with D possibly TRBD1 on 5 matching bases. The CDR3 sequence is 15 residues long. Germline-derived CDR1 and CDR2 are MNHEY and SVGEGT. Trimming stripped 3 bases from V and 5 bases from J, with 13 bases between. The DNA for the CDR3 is TGTGCCAGCAGTTATATACAGGAAGTAACCGGGGAGCTGTTTTTT. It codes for CASSYIQEVTGELFF.